These 17 T cell receptor beta chains share one sample of origin, sequenced in a study of early T cells in non-severe SARS-CoV-2 infection. TCRdb redid the calling of the 5' RACE reads with MiXCR, one entry per CDR3 protein. The sample holds some 81,000 distinct CDR3 sequences, roughly 9.6% seen once. The sample taken for sequencing was whole blood. These receptors were taken from an adult who was a healthcare worker with PCR-confirmed SARS-CoV-2 infection or an uninfected control (not recorded which).

Ten or more counts support this clonotype. The CDR3 sequence: CASTPRLGSNQPQHF. CDR3 in DNA: TGTGCCAGCACCCCCCGGTTGGGGAGCAATCAGCCCCAGCATTTT. V and J are TRBV28 and TRBJ1-5; D not resolved. The CDR3 contains 15 residues. The V end was cut by 7 bases, the J end by 1 base, with 14 bases between. The germline gives CDR1 MDHEN, CDR2 SYDVKM. Together with reference TRBV28 and TRBJ1-5, the CDR3 gives the full variable domain: DVKVTQSSRYLVKRTGEKVFLECVQDMDHENMFWYRQDPGLGLRLIYFSYDVKMKEKGDIPEGYSVSREKKERFSLILESASTNQTSMYLCASTPRLGSNQPQHFGDGTRLSIL.

This clonotype showed up just a few times. The chain recombines TRBV2 with TRBJ1-1, with D possibly being TRBD1 (5 bases). Germline-derived CDR1 and CDR2 are SNHLY and FYNNEI. Trimming stripped 8 bases from V and 4 bases from J, with 26 bases between. The CDR3 consists of 17 residues. CDR3 residues: CASYPFVRGSQGTEAFF. The CDR3 DNA is TGTGCCAGCTACCCGTTTGTACGAGGATCCCAGGGCACTGAAGCTTTCTTT. The whole variable domain, filled in from reference TRBV2 and TRBJ1-1, reads EPEVTQTPSHQVTQMGQEVILRCVPISNHLYFYWYRQILGQKVEFLVSFYNNEISEKSEIFDDQFSVERPDGSNFTLKIRSTKLEDSAMYFCASYPFVRGSQGTEAFFGQGTRLTVV.

This chain joins TRBV20-1 and TRBJ1-5; maybe TRBD1 (5 bases). The CDR3 is 13 amino acids. Looked up from germline, CDR1 is DFQATT and CDR2 is SNEGSKA (reference sequence). V lost 0 bases and J lost 6, with 9 bases in between. The CDR3 protein is CSAREGASQPQHF. As DNA, the CDR3 is TGCAGTGCTAGAGAAGGGGCCAGTCAGCCCCAGCATTTT.

This clonotype occurred many times. V is TRBV30 and J is TRBJ2-5; 9 bases line up with TRBD2. V dropped 3 bases and J dropped 4; count of bases not matched to a gene: 9. Germline CDR1 is GTSNPN and CDR2 is SVGIG (reference sequence). The CDR3 has 15 amino acids. CDR3 bases: TGTGCCTGGAGCCAGGGACTAGCCGGTCGAGAGACCCAGTACTTC. Translating it yields CAWSQGLAGRETQYF.

This clonotype appeared many times. For the CDR3, the DNA is TGTGCCAGCAGTTTAGACAGCCCCGGCATGAACACTGAAGCTTTCTTT. It encodes CASSLDSPGMNTEAFF. This chain connects TRBV12-3 or TRBV12-4 to TRBJ1-1; no clear D gene. This CDR3 has 16 amino acids. Trimming took off 1 base at V and 0 bases at J, with 12 bases between the two ends.

This chain links TRBV12-3 or TRBV12-4 with TRBJ2-2; perhaps TRBD2 as D (6 bases). CDR3 length: 16 residues. V was trimmed by 11 bases and J by 3 bases, leaving 22 bases between them. CDR3 loop: CAADSGGASDTGELFF. In nucleotides, the CDR3 is TGTGCCGCCGACTCCGGGGGAGCCTCGGACACCGGGGAGCTGTTTTTT.

This clonotype was counted many times. At one end the junction does not follow the germline gene, possibly because of a read error. The gene calls are TRBV10-2 and TRBJ2-3; 15 bases align to TRBD2. Germline CDR1 WSHSY, CDR2 SAAADI. The CDR3 sequence is 17 residues long. As DNA, the CDR3 is TGCGCCACCAGTCCCCGGCAGGGACTAGCGGGAGGAGATACGCAGTATTTT. As protein: CATSPRQGLAGGDTQYF.

The chain is built from TRBV9 and TRBJ2-3; D may be TRBD2 (6 bases). There are 21 residues in the CDR3. Trimming stripped 4 bases from V and 10 bases from J, with 40 bases between. Germline assignment: CDR1 SGDLS and CDR2 YYNGEE. CDR3 sequence: CASSHTSGWNPQAMARVPQYF. The CDR3 nucleotides read TGTGCCAGCAGCCACACCAGCGGGTGGAATCCCCAGGCTATGGCTAGAGTTCCGCAGTATTTT.

This clonotype has a handful of counts. This sequence joins TRBV28 and TRBJ1-5; 8 bases fit TRBD1. Germline CDR1 reads MDHEN; CDR2 reads SYDVKM. V lost 2 bases, J lost 6 bases, and 9 bases stayed unmatched. The CDR3 loop spans 16 amino acids. CDR3 protein: CASSLGGRGLGQPQHF. CDR3 coding DNA: TGTGCCAGCAGTTTAGGTGGCAGGGGGCTGGGTCAGCCCCAGCATTTT.

This clonotype was seen repeatedly, ten times or more. J is TRBJ1-6 and V is TRBV20-1, with 7 bases matching TRBD1. Per the germline V gene, CDR1 is DFQATT and CDR2 is SNEGSKA (reference sequence). V lost 4 bases to trimming and J lost 9 bases; unmatched junction nucleotides: 9. The CDR3 runs 14 residues. The CDR3: CSAIGTAYSSPLHF. DNA of the CDR3: TGCAGTGCTATAGGGACAGCCTATTCTTCACCCCTCCACTTT.

This clonotype came up many times. The rearrangement uses TRBV7-3 and TRBJ2-2; D possibly corresponds to TRBD2 (6 bases). The CDR3 totals 16 residues. V was cut by 6 bases and J by 1 base, with 15 bases left in between. The germline V gene has CDR1 SGHTA and CDR2 FQGTGA. DNA for the CDR3: TGTGCCAGCAGATATATTGGGGGACTGAACACCGGGGAGCTGTTTTTT. It codes for CASRYIGGLNTGELFF.

This clonotype showed up many times. This chain connects TRBV9 to TRBJ2-7; D possibly corresponds to TRBD1 (6 bases). Trimming shortened V by 3 bases and J by 4 bases, and 14 bases separated the two germline ends. The CDR3 spans 14 residues. Looked up from germline, CDR1 is SGDLS and CDR2 is YYNGEE. CDR3 DNA sequence: TGTGCCAGCAGCGGGACAGTAAACAGTTACGAGCAGTACTTC. Residues: CASSGTVNSYEQYF.

V usage is TRBV12-3 or TRBV12-4 and J usage is TRBJ2-7; 7 positions match TRBD1. The CDR3 is 13 residues long. Trimming took 6 bases from V and 2 from J; bases not matched to a gene: 4. DNA of the CDR3: TGTGCCAGCAGGGGGACAGCTCCCTACGAGCAGTACTTC. Protein: CASRGTAPYEQYF.

In this sample, this clonotype turned up many times. The rearrangement links TRBV7-9 to TRBJ2-4; possible D gene TRBD2, 6 bases. The CDR3 has 17 residues. Deletions cut 3 bases from V and 1 base from J, with 16 bases between. The V gene's germline CDR1 is SEHNR and CDR2 FQNEAQ (reference sequence). The CDR3 nucleotides read TGTGCCAGCAGCTTCGGATGGGGTGGAGGGGCCAAAAACATTCAGTACTTC. Its translation: CASSFGWGGGAKNIQYF.

This chain joins TRBV7-8 and TRBJ1-5, with D possibly being TRBD1 (5 bases). Germline CDR1 SGHVS, CDR2 FQNEAQ. Trimming shortened V by 2 bases and J by 5 bases, and 10 bases separated the two germline ends. The CDR3 covers 14 residues. CDR3 bases: TGTGCCAGCAGCTTAAACCGGGGGGATCAGCCCCAGCATTTT. It encodes CASSLNRGDQPQHF. The variable domain in full, with the rest retrieved from reference TRBV7-8 and TRBJ1-5, is GAGVSQSPRYKVAKRGQDVALRCDPISGHVSLFWYQQALGQGPEFLTYFQNEAQLDKSGLPSDRFFAERPEGSVSTLKIQRTQQEDSAVYLCASSLNRGDQPQHFGDGTRLSIL.

This clonotype occurred many times. The chain joins TRBV18 to TRBJ2-5; D unclear. Trimming took 3 bases from V and 2 from J, leaving 4 bases between them. The germline V gene has CDR1 KGHSH and CDR2 LQKENI. This CDR3 is 12 amino acids long. The CDR3, as DNA: TGTGCCAGCTCACCCAAACAAGAGACCCAGTACTTC. It translates to CASSPKQETQYF.

This clonotype was detected ten times or more. This sequence joins TRBV10-3 and TRBJ2-7; D remains unclear. The CDR3 sequence is 10 residues long. Trimming stripped 8 bases from V and 6 bases from J, with 8 bases between. The germline CDR1 and CDR2 sequences are ENHRY and SYGVKD. The CDR3 region has the DNA TGTGCCATCGGGCGCGGCGAGCAGTACTTC. The encoded protein is CAIGRGEQYF.